One and the same sample provided the 2 T cell receptor beta chains below, sequenced in a study of blood T cell repertoires in COVID-19. The repertoire was sequenced with immunoSEQ multiplex PCR; TCRdb's copy has only in-frame clones and lacks some. The sample lists about 36,000 clones, 75% to 95% occurring once. Input material: peripheral blood. Receptors originate from a human donor in a cohort sampled during active COVID-19.

The chain combines TRBV18 with TRBJ2-1; 9 bases line up with TRBD2. Germline loops: CDR1 KGHSH, CDR2 LQKENI. Trimming took 2 bases from V and 4 from J; bases not matched to a gene: 6. The CDR3 is 16 residues long. The CDR3 DNA reads TGTGCCAGCTCACCAGTTCTAGGACTAGCGTACAATGAGCAGTTCTTC. Encoded protein: CASSPVLGLAYNEQFF.

CDR3: CASSPRDIGNQPQHF. Here the CDR3 DNA reads TGTGCCAGTAGTCCCCGGGACATCGGAAATCAGCCCCAGCATTTT. The chain is built from TRBV19 and TRBJ1-5, with D possibly being TRBD1 (6 bases). From germline, CDR1 is LNHDA and CDR2 SQIVND (reference sequence). The CDR3 consists of 15 residues. V lost 5 bases and J 4 bases, leaving 15 bases between the germline ends.